This note documents a single T cell receptor beta chain sequence. The same CDR3 can be traced to other DNA sequences in this sample. This record comes from a study of blood T cell repertoires in COVID-19. Looking at the study overall: Samples of COVID-19 (acute and convalescent) were obtained from the United States, Italy and Spain. Sources were T cells, B-cell-depleted T cells, or PBMCs; the material itself was cDNA or gDNA.

Original handling: Amplification of reference gene primers was used by the study to estimate nucleated cell counts. Measured with immunoSEQ multiplex PCR; TCRdb has only the in-frame clones, and not every one. D and trimming come from the DNA, and the V and J calls and clone size come from that table. Of hundreds of thousands of clones in the sample, about 90% are singletons; the top ten hold 0.7% to 0.85%. Followed longitudinally, the Seattle patients had been enrolled during active infection. The germline CDR1 and CDR2 sequences are LGHDT and YNNKEL (reference sequence). Germline trimming cut 4 bases from V and 0 bases from J; bases unmatched to any gene: 1. The CDR3 is 17 residues long.

The sequencing input was peripheral blood. The chain joins TRBV3-1 (or the pseudogene TRBV3-2) to TRBJ2-3; 16 nucleotides line up with TRBD2. This clonotype was obtained from a man aged 60-69 years with COVID-19, enrolled during active disease. The CDR3 here is CASSRGLAGGSTDTQYF. CDR3 in DNA: TGTGCCAGCAGCCGGGGACTAGCGGGGGGGAGCACAGATACGCAGTATTTT.